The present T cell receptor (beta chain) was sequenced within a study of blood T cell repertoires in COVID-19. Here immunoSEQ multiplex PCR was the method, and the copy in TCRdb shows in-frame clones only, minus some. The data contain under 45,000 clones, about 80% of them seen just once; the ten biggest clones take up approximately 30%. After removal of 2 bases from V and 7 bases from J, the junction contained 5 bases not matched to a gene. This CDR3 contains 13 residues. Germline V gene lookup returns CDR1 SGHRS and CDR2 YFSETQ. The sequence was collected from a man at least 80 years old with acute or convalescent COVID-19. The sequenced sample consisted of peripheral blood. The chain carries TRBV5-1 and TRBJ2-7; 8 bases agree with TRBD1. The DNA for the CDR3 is TGCGCCAGCAGCTTCCGGACAGGGCTAGAGCAGTACTTC. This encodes CASSFRTGLEQYF.